These T cell receptor beta chains were read from a single sample in a study of technical replicates of blood from a handful of donors. Data came from immunoSEQ multiplex PCR; TCRdb stores just in-frame clones and leaves some out. The sample records fewer than 95,000 clones, approximately 94% being singletons. The sample taken for sequencing was T cells isolated from PBMCs. These TCRs come from a human donor in good health. Each CDR3 is given with its conserved first and last residue. A D gene is named only where the DNA matches it firmly.

j_call | v_call | cdr3_length | d_call | cdr3_aa
TRBJ2-7 | TRBV18 | 16 | . | CASSPRISAVSYEQYF
TRBJ1-2 | TRBV27 | 16 | . | CASSLKFEDFNYGYTF
TRBJ1-5 | TRBV28 | 18 | . | CASTLLGKGEGGNQPQHF
TRBJ2-1 | TRBV5-1 | 15 | TRBD1 | CASSLEGTGFNEQFF
TRBJ1-1 | TRBV27 | 13 | . | CASSVTVNTEAFF
TRBJ1-1 | TRBV5-1 | 13 | . | CASSSWEDPEAFF
TRBJ1-2 | TRBV7-2 | 13 | . | CASSPGQNSGYTF
TRBJ1-4 | TRBV7-9 | 18 | . | CASSFSTVGGRVNEKLFF
TRBJ2-1 | TRBV23-1 | 14 | TRBD1 | CASTPKARGLEQFF
TRBJ1-2 | TRBV18 | 12 | . | CASSPAGYGYTF
TRBJ1-5 | TRBV27 | 15 | . | CASSLLAGTNQPQHF
TRBJ2-7 | TRBV28 | 13 | . | CTSSFGVYYEQYF
TRBJ2-7 | TRBV29-1 | 13 | . | CSVEGGQIYEQYF
TRBJ2-2 | TRBV19 | 16 | TRBD1 | CASSTPGDRDAGELFF
TRBJ2-1 | TRBV6-6 | 15 | TRBD2 | CASSLTSGSNNEQFF
TRBJ2-3 | TRBV28 | 16 | TRBD2 | CASSLLAGAHLDTQYF
TRBJ2-7 | TRBV11-2 | 12 | . | CASSPSSYEQYF
TRBJ1-4 | TRBV5-1 | 16 | . | CASSLATPGLNEKLFF
TRBJ2-1 | TRBV7-6 | 16 | TRBD2 | CASSLVRGLADNEQFF
TRBJ1-2 | TRBV5-4 | 17 | . | CASSLAITGTNNYGYTF
TRBJ2-1 | TRBV18 | 15 | . | CASSPTQGFDNEQFF
TRBJ2-7 | TRBV10-3 | 15 | . | CAISDPNIQGREQYF
TRBJ2-5 | TRBV6-1 | 13 | TRBD1 | CAGKGAISETQYF
TRBJ1-2 | TRBV6-4 | 15 | TRBD1 | CASSDSDRGPYGYTF
TRBJ2-5 | TRBV5-1 | 15 | TRBD1 | CASSLGTGGRETQYF
TRBJ2-7 | TRBV23-1 | 17 | TRBD1 | CASSQLGDRDRGYEQYF
TRBJ2-3 | TRBV9 | 16 | . | CASSVGGGTSTDTQYF
TRBJ2-3 | TRBV28 | 16 | TRBD2 | CASSLYVAGVVDTQYF
TRBJ2-7 | TRBV20-1 | 11 | . | CSASLAYEQYF
TRBJ1-2 | TRBV18 | 14 | . | CASGDQESYYGYTF
TRBJ1-1 | TRBV2 | 13 | . | CASSEALRTEAFF
TRBJ1-1 | TRBV19 | 15 | TRBD1 | CASSTRQGAYTEAFF
TRBJ2-5 | TRBV9 | 16 | TRBD2 | CASSVGDLAVQETQYF
TRBJ2-1 | TRBV5-4 | 14 | TRBD1 | CASKGQGVVNEQFF
TRBJ2-1 | TRBV28 | 18 | TRBD2 | CASGHRASGRVSYNEQFF
TRBJ1-1 | TRBV5-1 | 13 | . | CASSFTGNTEAFF
TRBJ2-3 | TRBV30 | 11 | TRBD2 | CSVSGGDTQYF
TRBJ2-1 | TRBV14 | 17 | . | CASSRAGPPSSDNEQFF
TRBJ1-5 | TRBV6-5 | 13 | . | CASSYSSRQPQHF
TRBJ2-3 | TRBV6-5 | 14 | . | CASREGFGTDTQYF
TRBJ1-2 | TRBV2 | 12 | . | CASSQSGYGYTF
TRBJ2-3 | TRBV15 | 17 | . | CATSSRPNRITTDTQYF
TRBJ2-2 | TRBV28 | 15 | . | CASSVGHPNTGELFF
TRBJ2-3 | TRBV29-1 | 13 | . | CSVRVVVADTQYF
TRBJ1-1 | TRBV25-1 | 12 | . | CASRRWSTEAFF
TRBJ2-1 | TRBV4-1 | 13 | TRBD1 | CASSQAGGNEQFF
TRBJ1-1 | TRBV11-3 | 13 | . | CASSFQAGTEAFF